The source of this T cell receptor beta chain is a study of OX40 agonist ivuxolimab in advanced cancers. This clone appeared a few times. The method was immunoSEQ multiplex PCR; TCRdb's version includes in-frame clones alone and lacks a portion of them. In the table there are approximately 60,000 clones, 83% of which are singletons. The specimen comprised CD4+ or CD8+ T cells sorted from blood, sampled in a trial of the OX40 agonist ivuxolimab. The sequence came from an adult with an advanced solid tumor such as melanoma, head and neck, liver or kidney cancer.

The DNA for the CDR3 is TGTGCCAGCAGCTTAGGTTTGGCTGAGCAGTTCTTC. It is translated as CASSLGLAEQFF. V gene TRBV7-2 combines with J gene TRBJ2-1; D not certain. Trimming cost V 1 base and J 9 bases, with 7 bases left between them. CDR1 SGHTA and CDR2 FQGNSA come from the germline V gene. This CDR3 region has 12 residues. The full variable domain, its missing parts supplied by reference TRBV7-2 and TRBJ2-1, is GAGVSQSPSNKVTEKGKDVELRCDPISGHTALYWYRQSLGQGLEFLIYFQGNSAPDKSGLPSDRFSAERTGGSVSTLTIQRTQQEDSAVYLCASSLGLAEQFFGPGTRLTVL.